These 28 T cell receptor beta chains share one sample of origin, sequenced in a study of T cells in Graves' hyperthyroidism and ophthalmopathy. Using RNA transcripts as the source, TCR beta CDR3 regions were amplified. HTBI primers were used for first-round RT-PCR of the TCR CDR3. MiXCR, applied by TCRdb to the multiplex PCR reads, yields one record per CDR3 protein. The table has approximately 590,000 distinct CDR3 sequences, approximately 15% seen once. Sequenced material: blood. The receptors were gathered from a woman aged 25-40 years with Graves' hyperthyroidism.

This clonotype was counted at least ten times. This chain uses TRBV2 with TRBJ2-2; D is unclear. Per germline, CDR1 SNHLY and CDR2 FYNNEI. The V end lost 7 bases, the J end lost 5 bases, and 20 bases lay between the germline ends. This CDR3 has 16 amino acids. CDR3 nucleotide sequence: TGTGCCAGCACCGACCTACTCGCTGTTGGTACCGGGGAGCTGTTTTTT. Protein: CASTDLLAVGTGELFF.

This clonotype was seen ten or more times. The rearrangement joins TRBV15 to TRBJ2-7, with D maybe TRBD1 (5 bases). CDR1 is LNHNV, CDR2 YYDKDF, per germline (reference sequence). This CDR3 region has 14 residues. V was trimmed by 1 base and J by 0 bases, leaving 7 bases between them. For the CDR3, the DNA is TGTGCCACCAGCAGAGGGACAAACTCCTACGAGCAGTACTTC. This sequence encodes CATSRGTNSYEQYF.

This clonotype was seen ten or more times. The chain combines TRBV7-9 with TRBJ1-2, with D unresolved. CDR1 SEHNR and CDR2 FQNEAQ come from the germline V gene (reference sequence). V lost 0 bases, J lost 1 base, and 6 bases lay in between. The CDR3 has 14 amino acids. The CDR3 coding sequence is TGTGCCAGCAGCTTAGCGAACAGTAACTATGGCTACACCTTC. Translation: CASSLANSNYGYTF.

In its sample, this clonotype was seen many times. The chain uses TRBV6-5 and TRBJ1-1; D gene ambiguous. In germline, CDR1 is MNHEY, CDR2 SVGAGI. CDR3 length: 14 residues. Trimming took off 1 base at V and 1 base at J, with 7 bases between the two ends. The CDR3 sequence: CASSYLGGNTEAFF. The DNA of the CDR3 is TGTGCCAGCAGTTACTTGGGAGGGAACACTGAAGCTTTCTTT.

This clonotype was counted at least ten times. The gene calls are TRBV27 and TRBJ1-1; 9 bases fit TRBD1. V trimming: 2 bases; J trimming: 5 bases; junction bases outside the gene matches: 12. The CDR3 loop spans 17 amino acids. Germline lookup yields CDR1 MNHEY and CDR2 SMNVEV (reference sequence). The CDR3 is CASSLGIPGTGSTEAFF. In DNA, the CDR3 is TGTGCCAGCAGTTTAGGTATCCCCGGGACAGGGAGTACTGAAGCTTTCTTT.

The chain uses TRBV30 and TRBJ1-1; possibly TRBD1 for D (6 bases). Germline-derived CDR1 and CDR2 are GTSNPN and SVGIG (reference sequence). The CDR3 has 13 amino acids. V shed 1 base and J shed 4 bases, with 10 bases lying between them. As DNA, the CDR3 is TGTGCCTGGAGTGAGGGACATAGCACTGAAGCTTTCTTT. It encodes CAWSEGHSTEAFF.

The chain is built from TRBV24-1 and TRBJ2-1, with 8 nucleotides matching TRBD2. The germline V gene encodes CDR1 KGHDR and CDR2 SFDVKD. With 1 base clipped from V and 10 bases from J, the junction kept 20 bases outside the gene matches. CDR3 length: 19 residues. CDR3 amino acids: CATSDFRNPSGLVGGEQFF. The DNA for the CDR3 is TGTGCCACCAGTGATTTCCGAAACCCTAGCGGGTTGGTTGGGGGGGAGCAGTTCTTC.

This clonotype has at least ten counts. The genes are TRBV3-1 and TRBJ2-7; possibly TRBD1 for D (6 bases). This CDR3 comprises 14 residues. Trimming removed 0 bases at V and 3 bases at J, with 9 bases between. The germline V gene encodes CDR1 LGHDT and CDR2 YNNKEL (reference sequence). The CDR3 sequence is CASSQDVQGYEQYF. CDR3 nucleotide sequence: TGTGCCAGCAGCCAAGACGTACAGGGCTACGAGCAGTACTTC.

This clonotype was counted ten times or more. The chain combines TRBV5-1 with TRBJ1-1; maybe TRBD1 (5 bases). Germline lookup yields CDR1 SGHRS and CDR2 YFSETQ. The CDR3 is made up of 15 amino acids. Trimming removed 0 bases at V and 3 bases at J, with 12 bases between. The CDR3 nucleotides are TGCGCCAGCAGCTTGGCTCGGGGCGAGTACACTGAAGCTTTCTTT. It is translated as CASSLARGEYTEAFF. The full variable domain, with the rest looked up from reference TRBV5-1 and TRBJ1-1, is KAGVTQTPRYLIKTRGQQVTLSCSPISGHRSVSWYQQTPGQGLQFLFEYFSETQRNKGNFPGRFSGRQFSNSRSEMNVSTLELGDSALYLCASSLARGEYTEAFFGQGTRLTVV.

In this sample, this clonotype turned up a few times. This chain connects TRBV4-1 to TRBJ1-5; a possible D gene is TRBD1 (5 bases). Deletions cut 0 bases from V and 4 bases from J, with 13 bases between. The CDR3 consists of 16 residues. Germline CDR1 and CDR2: MGHRA and YSYEKL. The CDR3 spells CASSQDRRGRNQPQHF. The CDR3 DNA is TGCGCCAGCAGCCAAGATCGGAGGGGTAGAAATCAGCCCCAGCATTTT.

There are many counts of this clonotype. The chain recombines TRBV18 with TRBJ1-5; TRBD1 agrees at 7 bases. Germline lookup yields CDR1 KGHSH and CDR2 LQKENI. The V and J ends lost 3 bases and 4 bases, in that order; junction bases with no gene match: 6. The CDR3 has 15 amino acids. CDR3 nucleotides: TGTGCCAGCTCACCGGGAGACAGGGAGAATCAGCCCCAGCATTTT. This translates into CASSPGDRENQPQHF.

This clonotype was seen only a few times. This chain uses TRBV27 with TRBJ2-7; D is uncertain. V dropped 4 bases and J dropped 3 bases, with 10 bases sitting between them. The CDR3 covers 13 residues. CDR1 is MNHEY, CDR2 SMNVEV, per germline (reference sequence). The CDR3 reads CASSWGWNYEQYF. For the CDR3, the DNA is TGTGCCAGCAGTTGGGGATGGAACTACGAGCAGTACTTC.

This clonotype was picked up many times. CDR3 sequence (DNA): TGTGCCAGCTCACCCTCGGGAGATGAAGCTTTCTTT. Translating it yields CASSPSGDEAFF. The rearrangement joins TRBV18 to TRBJ1-1; D unresolved. Germline CDR1 KGHSH, CDR2 LQKENI. With 3 bases removed from V and 7 bases from J, the gap between germline ends came to 9 bases. This CDR3 is built from 12 residues.

This clonotype was seen repeatedly, ten times or more. V gene TRBV6-1 combines with J gene TRBJ1-5; no reliable D call. The CDR3 is made up of 13 amino acids. Germline CDR1 MNHNS, CDR2 SASEGT. V was clipped by 5 bases and J by 6 bases, with 11 bases between them. CDR3 bases: TGTGCCAGCAGTCCTATTGAAGGTCAGCCCCAGCATTTT. Protein product: CASSPIEGQPQHF.

V is TRBV20-1 and J is TRBJ2-7; D is perhaps TRBD1 (5 bases). The CDR3 extends over 13 amino acids. Germline V gene lookup returns CDR1 DFQATT and CDR2 SNEGSKA (reference sequence). The V end lost 6 bases, the J end lost 4 bases, and 16 bases lay between the germline ends. The CDR3 coding sequence is TGCAGTGCCAGCCGGCAGGGAATATACGAGCAGTACTTC. This codes for CSASRQGIYEQYF.

This clonotype showed up many times. The chain joins TRBV5-6 to TRBJ1-4, with TRBD1 identical over 8 bases. This CDR3 spans 14 amino acids. Germline values: CDR1 SGHDT, CDR2 YYEEEE. V lost 5 bases and J lost 6; bases outside the gene matches: 6. Here the CDR3 reads CASSSGTGYEKLFF. CDR3 bases: TGTGCCAGCAGTTCCGGGACAGGTTATGAAAAACTGTTTTTT.

The genes are TRBV7-9 and TRBJ2-1, with 9 bases identical to TRBD2. The germline CDR1 and CDR2 sequences are SEHNR and FQNEAQ (reference sequence). The trim removed 5 bases at V and 10 bases at J, leaving 9 bases unmatched. This CDR3 has 14 residues. The CDR3 DNA follows: TGTGCCAGCAGCAAGGCTAGCGGGGCAAGGGAGCAGTTCTTC. It yields the protein CASSKASGAREQFF.

This clonotype was seen a handful of times. V and J are TRBV6-1 and TRBJ1-2, with D hard to call. The CDR3 is made up of 13 amino acids. Germline V gives CDR1 MNHNS, CDR2 SASEGT. Trimming removed 2 bases from V and 0 bases from J, with 4 bases in between. Here the CDR3 reads CASSEWSNYGYTF. The CDR3 nucleotides are TGTGCCAGCAGTGAATGGTCTAACTATGGCTACACCTTC.

This clonotype came up many times. The chain links TRBV12-3 or TRBV12-4 to TRBJ2-1, with 11 bases lining up with TRBD1. This CDR3 has 17 residues. After removal of 5 bases from V and 3 bases from J, the junction contained 9 bases not matched to a gene. CDR3 in amino acids: CASSTGQGVLVYNEQFF. CDR3 coding DNA: TGTGCCAGCAGTACGGGACAGGGGGTACTTGTCTACAATGAGCAGTTCTTC.

This chain links TRBV25-1 with TRBJ2-1; either TRBD1 or TRBD2 may fit D (6 bases each). Germline V gene data show CDR1 as MGHDK and CDR2 as SYGVNS. V shed 3 bases and J shed 5 bases, with 20 bases lying between them. The CDR3 contains 17 residues. The CDR3 here is CASSDRKAQRGHNEQFF. CDR3 sequence (DNA): TGTGCCAGCAGTGATCGCAAGGCACAACGGGGGCACAATGAGCAGTTCTTC. Looking up the rest from reference TRBV25-1 and TRBJ2-1 gives the full variable domain: EADIYQTPRYLVIGTGKKITLECSQTMGHDKMYWYQQDPGMELHLIHYSYGVNSTEKGDLSSESTVSRIRTEHFPLTLESARPSHTSQYLCASSDRKAQRGHNEQFFGPGTRLTVL.

This clonotype was observed at least ten times. V and J are TRBV11-2 and TRBJ2-2; TRBD2 matches at 10 bases. V shed 4 bases, J shed 4 bases, and the junction held 9 bases outside the gene matches. Germline V lookup: CDR1 SGHAT, CDR2 FQNNGV. The CDR3 is 17 amino acids. The CDR3 loop reads CASSSLPGTSVTGELFF. For the CDR3, the DNA is TGTGCCAGCAGCTCACTTCCCGGGACTAGCGTCACCGGGGAGCTGTTTTTT.

The chain couples TRBV15 to TRBJ2-1; a possible D gene is TRBD2 (5 bases). The V gene's germline CDR1 is LNHNV and CDR2 YYDKDF (reference sequence). The length of the CDR3 is 19 residues. V was pared by 5 bases and J by 9 bases, with 32 bases between. This CDR3 is CATSPSFVVETPPGFEQFF. The CDR3 bases are TGTGCCACCAGCCCCTCCTTCGTGGTAGAGACACCCCCGGGGTTTGAGCAGTTCTTC.

This clonotype was counted between two and nine times. V is TRBV2 and J is TRBJ1-5; 8 positions match TRBD1. The germline CDR1 and CDR2 sequences are SNHLY and FYNNEI. V shed 2 bases and J 5 bases; nucleotides not matched to a gene: 2. The CDR3 has 14 amino acids. CDR3 amino acids: CASSEQGADQPQHF. Here the CDR3 DNA reads TGTGCCAGCAGTGAACAGGGGGCTGATCAGCCCCAGCATTTT.

V usage is TRBV24-1 and J usage is TRBJ2-1; 9 bases are a match to TRBD2. The CDR3 length is 17 residues. V gave up 4 bases and J gave up 5 bases; unmatched junction bases: 11. From germline, CDR1 is KGHDR and CDR2 SFDVKD. The DNA for the CDR3 is TGTGCCACCAGTGACCACCTAAGGCTAGCGGGACACAATGAGCAGTTCTTC. Residues: CATSDHLRLAGHNEQFF.

The rearrangement links TRBV28 to TRBJ2-2; TRBD1 aligns across 11 bases. The V gene end was trimmed by 10 bases and the J gene end by 4 bases; junction bases not matched to a gene: 14. CDR1 MDHEN and CDR2 SYDVKM come from the germline V gene. The CDR3 length is 17 residues. The CDR3 nucleotides are TGTGCCACCACCGGGACAGGGGGAATTCGCGGCACCGGGGAGCTGTTTTTT. Protein sequence: CATTGTGGIRGTGELFF.

This chain uses TRBV12-3 or TRBV12-4 with TRBJ2-2; 7 positions match TRBD2. V lost 6 bases, J lost 4 bases, and 8 bases stayed unmatched. CDR3 length: 15 amino acids. CDR3 coding DNA: TGTGCCAGCAGGACTTCTAGCGGCCCCACCGGGGAGCTGTTTTTT. It specifies CASRTSSGPTGELFF.

Many counts were recorded for this clonotype. The chain uses TRBV3-1 and TRBJ2-3; 7 bases line up with TRBD2. V trimming: 4 bases; J trimming: 1 base; junction bases outside the gene matches: 8. CDR3 length: 16 amino acids. Germline CDR1 reads LGHDT; CDR2 reads YNNKEL (reference sequence). CDR3 amino acids: CASSPAGRGGTDTQYF. Here the CDR3 DNA reads TGTGCCAGCAGCCCAGCGGGACGGGGGGGCACAGATACGCAGTATTTT.

This clonotype has just a few counts. This chain connects TRBV7-2 to TRBJ2-1, with TRBD1 matching over 7 bases. CDR1 and CDR2 from the germline V gene are SGHTA and FQGNSA. The CDR3 extends over 22 amino acids. Trimming cost V 4 bases and J 4 bases; bases outside gene matches: 28. CDR3 DNA sequence: TGTGCCAGCAGCTCATTCCCGAAGATAGACTCCAGGTCCGGGACAGCATACAATGAGCAGTTCTTC. Its translation is CASSSFPKIDSRSGTAYNEQFF. The whole variable domain, remainder taken from reference TRBV7-2 and TRBJ2-1, is GAGVSQSPSNKVTEKGKDVELRCDPISGHTALYWYRQSLGQGLEFLIYFQGNSAPDKSGLPSDRFSAERTGGSVSTLTIQRTQQEDSAVYLCASSSFPKIDSRSGTAYNEQFFGPGTRLTVL.